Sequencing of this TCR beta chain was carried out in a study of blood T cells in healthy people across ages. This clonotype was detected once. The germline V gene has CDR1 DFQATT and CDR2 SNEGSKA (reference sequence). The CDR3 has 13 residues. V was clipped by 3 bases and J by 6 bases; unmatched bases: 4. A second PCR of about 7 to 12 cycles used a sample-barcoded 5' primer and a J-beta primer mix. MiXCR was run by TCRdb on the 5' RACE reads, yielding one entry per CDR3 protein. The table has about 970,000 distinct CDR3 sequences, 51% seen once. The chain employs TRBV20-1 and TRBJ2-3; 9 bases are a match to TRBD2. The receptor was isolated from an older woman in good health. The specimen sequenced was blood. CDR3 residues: CSARKLAGDTQYF. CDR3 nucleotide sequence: TGCAGTGCTAGGAAACTAGCGGGTGATACGCAGTATTTT.